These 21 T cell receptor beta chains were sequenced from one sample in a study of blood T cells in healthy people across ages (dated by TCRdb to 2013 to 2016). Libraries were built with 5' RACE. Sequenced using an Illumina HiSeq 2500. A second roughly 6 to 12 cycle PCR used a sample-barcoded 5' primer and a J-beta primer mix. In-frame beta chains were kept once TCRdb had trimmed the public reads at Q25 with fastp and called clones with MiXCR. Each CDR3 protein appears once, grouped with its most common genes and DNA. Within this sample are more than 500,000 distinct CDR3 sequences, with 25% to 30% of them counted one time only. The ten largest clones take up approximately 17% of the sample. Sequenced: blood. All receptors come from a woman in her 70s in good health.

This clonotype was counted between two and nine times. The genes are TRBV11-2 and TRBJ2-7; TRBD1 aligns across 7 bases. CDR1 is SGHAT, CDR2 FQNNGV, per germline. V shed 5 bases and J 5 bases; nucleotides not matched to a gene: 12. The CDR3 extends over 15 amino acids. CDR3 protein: CASSQDSRQGHEQYF. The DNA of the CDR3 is TGTGCCAGCAGCCAAGATAGTCGACAGGGCCACGAGCAGTACTTC.

The chain's CDR3 is CASSLYEGTQYF. The CDR3 DNA is TGTGCCAGCAGCTTATACGAGGGTACGCAGTATTTT. The chain is built from TRBV5-6 and TRBJ2-3, with D perhaps TRBD2 (5 bases). The CDR3 length is 12 residues. Germline V gives CDR1 SGHDT, CDR2 YYEEEE. Trimming took off 2 bases at V and 8 bases at J, with 9 bases between the two ends.

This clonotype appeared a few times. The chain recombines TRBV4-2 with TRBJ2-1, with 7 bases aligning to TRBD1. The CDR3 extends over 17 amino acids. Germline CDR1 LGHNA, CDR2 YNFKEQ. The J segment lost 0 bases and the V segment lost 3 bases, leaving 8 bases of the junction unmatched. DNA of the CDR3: TGTGCCAGCAGCCAGGTGACAGGGAAGGGCTCCTACAATGAGCAGTTCTTC. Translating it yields CASSQVTGKGSYNEQFF.

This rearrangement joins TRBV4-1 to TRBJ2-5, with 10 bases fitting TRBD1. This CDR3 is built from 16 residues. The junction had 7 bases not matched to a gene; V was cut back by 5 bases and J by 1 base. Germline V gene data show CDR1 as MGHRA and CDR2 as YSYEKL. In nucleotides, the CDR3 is TGCGCCAGCAGCACTACCCGGGACAGGGGCCAAGAGACCCAGTACTTC. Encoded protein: CASSTTRDRGQETQYF.

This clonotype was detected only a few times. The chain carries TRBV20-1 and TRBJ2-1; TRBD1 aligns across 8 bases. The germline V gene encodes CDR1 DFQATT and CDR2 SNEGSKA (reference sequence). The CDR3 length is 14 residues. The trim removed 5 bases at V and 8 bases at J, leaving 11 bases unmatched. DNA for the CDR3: TGCAGTGCTCTCACAGGGGGATTGGTCGATGAGCAGTTCTTC. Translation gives CSALTGGLVDEQFF.

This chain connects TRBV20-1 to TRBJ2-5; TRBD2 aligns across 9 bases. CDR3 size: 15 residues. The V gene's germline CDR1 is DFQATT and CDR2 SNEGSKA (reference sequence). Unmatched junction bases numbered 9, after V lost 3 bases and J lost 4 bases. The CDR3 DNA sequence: TGCAGTGCTAGTCAAAGGCGGGGGGGCAGAGAGACCCAGTACTTC. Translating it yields CSASQRRGGRETQYF.

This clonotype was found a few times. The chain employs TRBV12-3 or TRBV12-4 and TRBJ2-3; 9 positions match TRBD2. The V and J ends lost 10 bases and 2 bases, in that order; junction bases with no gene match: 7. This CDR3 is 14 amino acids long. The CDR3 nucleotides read TGTGCCACCCTCACTAGCGGGTCCACAGATACGCAGTATTTT. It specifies CATLTSGSTDTQYF.

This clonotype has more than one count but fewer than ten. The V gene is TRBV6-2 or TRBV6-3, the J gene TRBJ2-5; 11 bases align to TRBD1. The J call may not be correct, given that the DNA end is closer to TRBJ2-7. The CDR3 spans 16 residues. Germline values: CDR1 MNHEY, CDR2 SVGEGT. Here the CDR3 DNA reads TGTGCCAGCAGTCCCTGGGACAGGGGGGATATCTACGAGCAGTACTTC. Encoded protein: CASSPWDRGDIYEQYF.

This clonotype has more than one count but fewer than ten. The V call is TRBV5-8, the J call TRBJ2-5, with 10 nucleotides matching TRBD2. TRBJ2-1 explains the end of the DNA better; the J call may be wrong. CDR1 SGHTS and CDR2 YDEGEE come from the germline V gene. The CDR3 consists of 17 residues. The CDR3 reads CASSLASGLATSNEQFF. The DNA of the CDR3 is TGTGCCAGCAGCTTGGCCTCGGGACTAGCGACGAGCAATGAGCAGTTCTTC.

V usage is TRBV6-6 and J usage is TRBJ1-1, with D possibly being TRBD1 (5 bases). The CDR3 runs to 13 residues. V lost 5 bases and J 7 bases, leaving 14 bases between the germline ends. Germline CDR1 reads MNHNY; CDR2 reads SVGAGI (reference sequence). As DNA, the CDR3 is TGTGCCAGCAGTATTGGACATAATAGTGAAGCTTTCTTT. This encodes CASSIGHNSEAFF.

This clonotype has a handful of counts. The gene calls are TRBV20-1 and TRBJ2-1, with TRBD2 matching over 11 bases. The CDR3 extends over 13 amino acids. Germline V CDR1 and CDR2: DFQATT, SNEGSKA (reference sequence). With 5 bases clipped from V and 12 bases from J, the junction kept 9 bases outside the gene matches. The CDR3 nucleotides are TGCAGTGCTCCCGACACTAGCGGGGGCCCGCAGTTCTTC. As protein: CSAPDTSGGPQFF.

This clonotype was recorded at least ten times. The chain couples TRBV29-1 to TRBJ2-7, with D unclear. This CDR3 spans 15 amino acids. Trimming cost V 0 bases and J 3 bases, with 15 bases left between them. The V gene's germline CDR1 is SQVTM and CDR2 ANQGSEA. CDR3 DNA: TGCAGCGTTGAAGAAGCCAAGGGTAGCCTCTACGAGCAGTACTTC. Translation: CSVEEAKGSLYEQYF.

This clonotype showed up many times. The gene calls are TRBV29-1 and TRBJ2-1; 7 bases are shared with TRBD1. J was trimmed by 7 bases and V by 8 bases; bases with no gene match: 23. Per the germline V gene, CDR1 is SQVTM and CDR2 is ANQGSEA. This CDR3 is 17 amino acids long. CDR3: CSSTGTAIGATGNEQFF. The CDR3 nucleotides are TGCAGCTCAACCGGGACAGCCATCGGAGCGACCGGTAATGAGCAGTTCTTC.

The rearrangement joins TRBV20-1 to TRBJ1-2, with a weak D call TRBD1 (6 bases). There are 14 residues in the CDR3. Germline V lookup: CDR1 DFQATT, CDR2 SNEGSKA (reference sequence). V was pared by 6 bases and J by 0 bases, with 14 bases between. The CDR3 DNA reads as TGCAGTGCGGACACAGGGACCTCTAACTATGGCTACACCTTC. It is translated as CSADTGTSNYGYTF.

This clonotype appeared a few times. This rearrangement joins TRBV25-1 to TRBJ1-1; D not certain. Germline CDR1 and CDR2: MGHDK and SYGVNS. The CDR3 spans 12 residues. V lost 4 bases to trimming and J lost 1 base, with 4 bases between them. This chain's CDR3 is CASSARNTEAFF. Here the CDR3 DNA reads TGTGCCAGCAGTGCGCGGAACACTGAAGCTTTCTTT.

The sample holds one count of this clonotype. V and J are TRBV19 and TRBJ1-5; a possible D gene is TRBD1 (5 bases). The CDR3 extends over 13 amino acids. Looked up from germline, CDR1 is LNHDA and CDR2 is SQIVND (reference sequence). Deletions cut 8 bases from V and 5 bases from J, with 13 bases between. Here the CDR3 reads CASRQGVDQPQHF. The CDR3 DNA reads TGTGCCAGTCGCCAGGGAGTGGATCAGCCCCAGCATTTT.

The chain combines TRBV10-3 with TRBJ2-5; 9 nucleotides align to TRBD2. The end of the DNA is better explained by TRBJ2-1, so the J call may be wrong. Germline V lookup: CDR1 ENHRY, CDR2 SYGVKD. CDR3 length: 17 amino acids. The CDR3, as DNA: TGTGCCATCAGTGAGAGAGGCCAGCGGGGGGCCTACAATGAGCAGTTCTTC. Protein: CAISERGQRGAYNEQFF.

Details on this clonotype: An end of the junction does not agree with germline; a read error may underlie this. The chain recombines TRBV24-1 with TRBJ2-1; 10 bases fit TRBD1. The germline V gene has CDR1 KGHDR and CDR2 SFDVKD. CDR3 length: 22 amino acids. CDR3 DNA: TGTGCCACCAAAGTGTGTGGTCCTGGGACAGGGGCTTCGTTCCCCCACCACAACGAGCAGTTCTTC. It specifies CATKVCGPGTGASFPHHNEQFF.

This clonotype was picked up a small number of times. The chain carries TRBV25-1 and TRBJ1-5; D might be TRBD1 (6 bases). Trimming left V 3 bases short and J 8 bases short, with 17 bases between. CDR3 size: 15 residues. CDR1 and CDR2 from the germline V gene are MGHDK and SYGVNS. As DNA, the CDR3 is TGTGCCAGCAGTGAGGGGGGGCTAAGGTCGGAGCCCCAGCATTTT. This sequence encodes CASSEGGLRSEPQHF.

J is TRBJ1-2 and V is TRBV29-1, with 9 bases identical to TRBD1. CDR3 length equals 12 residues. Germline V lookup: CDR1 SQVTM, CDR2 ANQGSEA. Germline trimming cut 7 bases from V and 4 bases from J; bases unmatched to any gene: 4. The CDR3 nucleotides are TGCAGCGCCGGGACAGGGTTCTATGGCTACACCTTC. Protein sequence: CSAGTGFYGYTF.

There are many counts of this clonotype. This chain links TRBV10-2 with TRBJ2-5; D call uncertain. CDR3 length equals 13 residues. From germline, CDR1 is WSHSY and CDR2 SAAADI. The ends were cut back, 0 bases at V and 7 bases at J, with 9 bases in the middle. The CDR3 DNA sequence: TGCGCCAGCAGTGAGTCTATGGGAAGGACCCAGTACTTC. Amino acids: CASSESMGRTQYF.